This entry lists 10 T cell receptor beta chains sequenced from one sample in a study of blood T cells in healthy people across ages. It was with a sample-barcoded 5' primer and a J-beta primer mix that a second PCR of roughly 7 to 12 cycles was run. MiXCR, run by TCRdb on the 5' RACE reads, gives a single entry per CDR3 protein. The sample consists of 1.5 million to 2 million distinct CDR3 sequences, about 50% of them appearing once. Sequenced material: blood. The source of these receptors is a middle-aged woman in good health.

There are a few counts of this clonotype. The CDR3 region is CSARRGLAGGSYEQYF. DNA for the CDR3: TGCAGTGCTAGAAGGGGGCTAGCGGGGGGCTCCTACGAGCAGTACTTC. The V gene is TRBV20-1, the J gene TRBJ2-7; 11 bases are shared with TRBD2. With V trimmed by 2 bases and J by 0 bases, 6 bases remained unmatched. CDR3 size: 16 residues. From germline, CDR1 is DFQATT and CDR2 SNEGSKA (reference sequence).

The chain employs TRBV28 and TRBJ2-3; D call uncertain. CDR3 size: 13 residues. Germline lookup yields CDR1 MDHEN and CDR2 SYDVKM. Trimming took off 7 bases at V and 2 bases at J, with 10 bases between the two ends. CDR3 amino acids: CASMFNLTDTQYF. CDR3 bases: TGTGCCAGCATGTTCAACCTCACAGATACGCAGTATTTT. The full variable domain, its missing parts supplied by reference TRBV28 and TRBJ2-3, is DVKVTQSSRYLVKRTGEKVFLECVQDMDHENMFWYRQDPGLGLRLIYFSYDVKMKEKGDIPEGYSVSREKKERFSLILESASTNQTSMYLCASMFNLTDTQYFGPGTRLTVL.

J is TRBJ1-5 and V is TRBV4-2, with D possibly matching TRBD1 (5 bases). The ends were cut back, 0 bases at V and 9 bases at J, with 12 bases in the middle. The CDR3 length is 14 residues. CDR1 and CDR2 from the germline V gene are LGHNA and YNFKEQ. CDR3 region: CASSQDRAGRPQHF. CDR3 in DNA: TGTGCCAGCAGCCAAGATCGTGCAGGGCGGCCCCAGCATTTT.

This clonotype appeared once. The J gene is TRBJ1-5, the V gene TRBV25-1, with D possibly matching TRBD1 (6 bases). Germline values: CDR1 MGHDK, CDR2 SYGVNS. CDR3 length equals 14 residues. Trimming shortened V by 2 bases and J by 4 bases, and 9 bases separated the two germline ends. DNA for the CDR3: TGTGCCAGCAGTGAACTCGACAGGAATCAGCCCCAGCATTTT. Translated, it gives CASSELDRNQPQHF.

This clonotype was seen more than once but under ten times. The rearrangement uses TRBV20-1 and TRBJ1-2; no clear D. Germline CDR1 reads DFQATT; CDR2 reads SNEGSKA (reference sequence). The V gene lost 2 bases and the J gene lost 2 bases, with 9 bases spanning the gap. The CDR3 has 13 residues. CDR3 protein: CSARHAANYGYTF. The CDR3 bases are TGCAGTGCTAGACATGCAGCCAACTATGGCTACACCTTC.

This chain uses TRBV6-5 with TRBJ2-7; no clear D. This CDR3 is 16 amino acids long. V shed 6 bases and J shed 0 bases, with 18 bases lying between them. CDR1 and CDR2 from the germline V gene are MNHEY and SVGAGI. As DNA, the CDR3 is TGTGCCAGCAGACACCTCGGACCGTTGGTCTCCTACGAGCAGTACTTC. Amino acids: CASRHLGPLVSYEQYF.

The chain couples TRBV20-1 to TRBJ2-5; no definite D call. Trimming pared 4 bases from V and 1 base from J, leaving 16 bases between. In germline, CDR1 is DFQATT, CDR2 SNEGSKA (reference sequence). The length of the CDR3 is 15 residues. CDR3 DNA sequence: TGCAGTGCTAAGCGACCTCCCGTGACCCAAGAGACCCAGTACTTC. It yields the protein CSAKRPPVTQETQYF.

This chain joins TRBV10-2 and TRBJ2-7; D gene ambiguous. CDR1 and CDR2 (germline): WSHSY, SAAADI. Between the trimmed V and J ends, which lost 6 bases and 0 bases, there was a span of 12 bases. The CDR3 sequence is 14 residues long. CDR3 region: CASRSEGSSYEQYF. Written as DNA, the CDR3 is TGCGCCAGCAGAAGTGAAGGAAGCTCCTACGAGCAGTACTTC.

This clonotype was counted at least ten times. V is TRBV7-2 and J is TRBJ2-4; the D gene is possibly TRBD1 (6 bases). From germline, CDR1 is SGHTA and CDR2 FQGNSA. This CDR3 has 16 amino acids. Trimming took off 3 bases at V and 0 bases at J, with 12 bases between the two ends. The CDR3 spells CASSFQGQIAKNIQYF. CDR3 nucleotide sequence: TGTGCCAGCAGCTTCCAGGGGCAGATAGCCAAAAACATTCAGTACTTC.

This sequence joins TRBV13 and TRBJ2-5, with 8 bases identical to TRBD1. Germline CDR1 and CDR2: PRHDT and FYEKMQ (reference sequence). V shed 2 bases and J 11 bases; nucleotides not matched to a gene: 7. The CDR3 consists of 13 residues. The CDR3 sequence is CASSLLDRVAQYF. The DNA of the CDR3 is TGTGCCAGCAGCTTATTGGACAGGGTGGCTCAGTACTTC.